One sample yielded the 29 T cell receptor beta chains listed below, sequenced in a study of cytomegalovirus exposure and HLA in healthy donors. Primers included in the PCR were 60 Vbeta and 13 Jbeta primers. Sequencing used immunoSEQ multiplex PCR; TCRdb keeps in-frame clones, though not all of them. The sample lists about 170,000 clones, 70% to 80% occurring once. The sequencing sample was made of PBMCs. Every receptor here comes from a woman aged 30 to 39 in good health and CMV-seropositive.

The chain uses TRBV27 and TRBJ2-7; TRBD1 matches 8 bases. Trimming at V came to 5 bases and at J to 0 bases, leaving 3 bases not matched to a gene. There are 14 residues in the CDR3. Germline CDR1 reads MNHEY; CDR2 reads SMNVEV (reference sequence). CDR3 coding DNA: TGTGCCAGCAGTCTAGGACAGGGCTCCTACGAGCAGTACTTC. Its protein is CASSLGQGSYEQYF.

The chain carries TRBV5-4 and TRBJ2-1, with 14 bases matching TRBD2. The J segment lost 7 bases and the V segment lost 3 bases, leaving 18 bases of the junction unmatched. This CDR3 has 20 residues. Germline V gene lookup returns CDR1 SGHNT and CDR2 YYREEE (reference sequence). CDR3 coding DNA: TGTGCCAGCAGCTCGGGGTTTTTGGGGGCTAGACTAGCGGGAGGGAATGAGCAGTTCTTC. Translation gives CASSSGFLGARLAGGNEQFF.

CDR3 in DNA: TGTGCTAGTGGGTCCAGGTGGGGGGGCATCATGAGCACAGATACGCAGTATTTT. It codes for CASGSRWGGIMSTDTQYF. The chain carries TRBV12-5 and TRBJ2-3; a weak D match, TRBD2 (7 bases). The ends were cut back, 6 bases at V and 0 bases at J, with 22 bases in the middle. The CDR3 is made up of 18 amino acids. CDR1 is LGHNT and CDR2 is FRNRAP in the germline V gene.

The V call is TRBV11-1, the J call TRBJ2-5, with 7 bases that match TRBD1. Germline V gene sequence: CDR1 SGHAT, CDR2 FQDESV (reference sequence). Trimming cost V 1 base and J 2 bases; bases outside gene matches: 4. CDR3 length equals 15 residues. Written as DNA, the CDR3 is TGTGCCAGCAGCTTAGAGGGGGCCAGACAAGAGACCCAGTACTTC. Protein: CASSLEGARQETQYF.

V is TRBV5-6 and J is TRBJ2-3; 8 bases fit TRBD1. This CDR3 comprises 14 residues. The germline V gene encodes CDR1 SGHDT and CDR2 YYEEEE. V was pared by 4 bases and J by 3 bases, with 4 bases of the junction left unmatched. The CDR3: CASSLRQGTDTQYF. The CDR3 bases are TGTGCCAGCAGCCTGAGACAGGGGACAGATACGCAGTATTTT.

The chain couples TRBV20-1 to TRBJ2-3; D is unresolved. The CDR3 covers 11 residues. Per germline, CDR1 DFQATT and CDR2 SNEGSKA (reference sequence). The germline V and J ends were trimmed by 6 bases and 10 bases, with 14 bases remaining between them. For the CDR3, the DNA is TGCAGTGCCCCTACCCATGAGGCGCAGTATTTT. It yields the protein CSAPTHEAQYF.

The CDR3 DNA follows: TGCAGCGGCGACCAAACAGGGTTCTCCTACGAGCAGTACTTC. Its translation is CSGDQTGFSYEQYF. The chain recombines TRBV29-1 with TRBJ2-7; D is perhaps TRBD1 (6 bases). This CDR3 contains 14 residues. CDR1 and CDR2 (germline): SQVTM, ANQGSEA. With 7 bases removed from V and 0 bases from J, the gap between germline ends came to 16 bases.

The chain has TRBV18 and TRBJ2-1; 7 nucleotides agree with TRBD1. The CDR3 spans 15 residues. The ends lost 2 bases at V and 4 bases at J; junction bases unmatched: 5. The germline V gene encodes CDR1 KGHSH and CDR2 LQKENI. For the CDR3, the DNA is TGTGCCAGCTCACCAACGACGGGACAGTACAATGAGCAGTTCTTC. It yields the protein CASSPTTGQYNEQFF.

The CDR3 region is CAWTGLTEAFF. CDR3 coding DNA: TGTGCCTGGACGGGTCTCACTGAAGCTTTCTTT. This chain links TRBV30 with TRBJ1-1; no clear D. V was pared by 4 bases and J by 4 bases, with 7 bases between. This CDR3 spans 11 amino acids. Germline CDR1 GTSNPN, CDR2 SVGIG (reference sequence).

This clone was picked up a small number of times. The chain uses TRBV7-6 and TRBJ2-1; D is unresolved. Trimming cost V 2 bases and J 10 bases, with 12 bases left between them. The CDR3 is 13 amino acids. From germline, CDR1 is SGHVS and CDR2 FNYEAQ. For the CDR3, the DNA is TGTGCCAGCAGCTTATCCCCCCTAGTAGAGCAGTTCTTC. Translation gives CASSLSPLVEQFF.

This clone was recorded a few times. The chain joins TRBV6-6 to TRBJ2-7, with TRBD1 identical over 8 bases. V was clipped by 6 bases and J by 5 bases; unmatched bases: 12. The CDR3 extends over 15 amino acids. Germline lookup yields CDR1 MNHNY and CDR2 SVGAGI (reference sequence). The CDR3: CASRSPDRGSHEQYF. DNA of the CDR3: TGTGCCAGCAGGTCCCCCGACAGGGGTAGCCACGAGCAGTACTTC.

J is TRBJ1-1 and V is TRBV6-1; maybe TRBD1 (5 bases). CDR1 is MNHNS and CDR2 is SASEGT in the germline V gene. Trimming stripped 7 bases from V and 5 bases from J, with 17 bases between. The CDR3 runs 14 residues. In DNA form, the CDR3 reads TGTGCCAGCAATCCTAGCGAATGGGGGACTGAAGCTTTCTTT. Translating gives CASNPSEWGTEAFF.

This chain links TRBV4-2 with TRBJ2-2; TRBD2 matches 8 bases. This CDR3 has 18 residues. The germline CDR1 and CDR2 sequences are LGHNA and YNFKEQ. The junction had 8 bases not matched to a gene; V was cut back by 0 bases and J by 2 bases. The CDR3: CASSQDPSGGFNTGELFF. The CDR3 region has the DNA TGTGCCAGCAGCCAAGATCCGAGCGGGGGATTTAACACCGGGGAGCTGTTTTTT.

This clone occurred a few times. This chain joins TRBV25-1 and TRBJ1-1; tentative D call: TRBD1 (6 bases). V was cut by 7 bases and J by 4 bases, with 13 bases left in between. The CDR3 length is 13 residues. Germline assignment: CDR1 MGHDK and CDR2 SYGVNS. The CDR3: CASTLGGRTEAFF. The CDR3, as DNA: TGTGCCAGCACCCTGGGGGGGCGCACTGAAGCTTTCTTT.

This clone was picked up a small number of times. This chain joins TRBV25-1 and TRBJ2-2; D is possibly TRBD1 (6 bases). With 5 bases removed from V and 1 base from J, the gap between germline ends came to 17 bases. The CDR3 has 17 residues. Germline lookup yields CDR1 MGHDK and CDR2 SYGVNS. CDR3 bases: TGTGCCAGCAGTCCCCTGGGCAGGGGTCAGAACACCGGGGAGCTGTTTTTT. It codes for CASSPLGRGQNTGELFF.

The chain links TRBV28 to TRBJ1-5; D perhaps matches TRBD1 (5 bases). V was pared by 4 bases and J by 1 base, with 14 bases between. There are 16 residues in the CDR3. Germline loops: CDR1 MDHEN, CDR2 SYDVKM. CDR3: CASSSVGGRSNQPQHF. CDR3 sequence (DNA): TGTGCCAGCAGTTCCGTCGGGGGACGCAGCAATCAGCCCCAGCATTTT.

J is TRBJ2-1 and V is TRBV10-3; tentative D call: TRBD2 (6 bases). The V gene lost 10 bases and the J gene lost 8 bases, with 30 bases spanning the gap. Germline V lookup: CDR1 ENHRY, CDR2 SYGVKD. CDR3 length: 17 residues. The CDR3 sequence: CATHPGSGAGPRDEQFF. Here the CDR3 DNA reads TGTGCCACCCACCCAGGGTCTGGAGCGGGCCCTAGGGATGAGCAGTTCTTC.

V usage is TRBV5-8 and J usage is TRBJ2-2; 7 bases map to TRBD2. Germline trimming cut 1 base from V and 3 bases from J; bases unmatched to any gene: 6. The CDR3 consists of 16 residues. Germline CDR1 SGHTS, CDR2 YDEGEE. This chain's CDR3 is CASSLWPRGDTGELFF. CDR3 DNA: TGTGCCAGCAGCTTGTGGCCCCGGGGGGACACCGGGGAGCTGTTTTTT.

The chain links TRBV5-4 to TRBJ1-2, with D maybe TRBD1 (6 bases). Deletions cut 4 bases from V and 5 bases from J, with 15 bases between. The CDR3 has 14 amino acids. The germline CDR1 and CDR2 sequences are SGHNT and YYREEE (reference sequence). The CDR3: CASSIRDTSYGYTF. In DNA, the CDR3 is TGTGCCAGCAGCATTAGGGACACGTCATATGGCTACACCTTC.

V is TRBV6-1 and J is TRBJ1-5, with TRBD1 matching over 8 bases. The germline V gene has CDR1 MNHNS and CDR2 SASEGT. The CDR3 extends over 16 amino acids. With V trimmed by 4 bases and J by 6 bases, 11 bases remained unmatched. CDR3 region: CASSAGYRGTGQPQHF. CDR3 coding DNA: TGTGCCAGCAGTGCAGGATACAGGGGGACGGGTCAGCCCCAGCATTTT.

The chain has TRBV19 and TRBJ2-7; D unclear. This CDR3 contains 15 residues. CDR1 LNHDA and CDR2 SQIVND come from the germline V gene (reference sequence). The V gene lost 6 bases and the J gene lost 1 base, with 16 bases spanning the gap. The CDR3: CASSPLGGRSYEQYF. The CDR3 region has the DNA TGTGCCAGTAGCCCGTTAGGTGGCAGGTCCTACGAGCAGTACTTC. The full variable domain, its missing parts supplied by reference TRBV19 and TRBJ2-7, is DGGITQSPKYLFRKEGQNVTLSCEQNLNHDAMYWYRQDPGQGLRLIYYSQIVNDFQKGDIAEGYSVSREKKESFPLTVTSAQKNPTAFYLCASSPLGGRSYEQYFGPGTRLTVT.

The V gene is TRBV27, the J gene TRBJ2-1; 8 positions match TRBD1. The V gene's germline CDR1 is MNHEY and CDR2 SMNVEV (reference sequence). J was trimmed by 5 bases and V by 5 bases; bases with no gene match: 11. This CDR3 spans 16 amino acids. CDR3 sequence reads: CASSITRGQGDNEQFF. For the CDR3, the DNA is TGTGCCAGCAGTATCACACGCGGACAGGGAGACAATGAGCAGTTCTTC.

The chain is built from TRBV6-1 and TRBJ2-7; TRBD1 agrees at 7 bases. The V segment lost 3 bases and the J segment 2 bases; nucleotides outside the gene matches: 4. The CDR3 is 14 amino acids. Germline CDR1 is MNHNS and CDR2 is SASEGT. CDR3 bases: TGTGCCAGCAGTGAGCAGACAGGGACCTACGAGCAGTACTTC. It codes for CASSEQTGTYEQYF.

The table lists this clone with a few counts. The rearrangement links TRBV4-3 to TRBJ2-7, with 10 bases identical to TRBD1. The V gene's germline CDR1 is LGHNA and CDR2 YSLEER. V trimming: 5 bases; J trimming: 6 bases; junction bases outside the gene matches: 10. This CDR3 has 15 amino acids. Written as DNA, the CDR3 is TGCGCCAGCAGCACAATGTCGGGGACAGGGGCCGAGCAGTACTTC. Translated: CASSTMSGTGAEQYF.

This chain joins TRBV19 and TRBJ1-5; 9 bases line up with TRBD1. The V gene's germline CDR1 is LNHDA and CDR2 SQIVND (reference sequence). V shed 6 bases and J 4 bases; nucleotides not matched to a gene: 7. CDR3 length: 15 amino acids. This CDR3 is CASRLSGTGNQPQHF. The CDR3 nucleotides are TGTGCCAGTAGGCTGTCCGGGACAGGGAATCAGCCCCAGCATTTT. Complete variable domain (other parts from reference TRBV19 and TRBJ1-5): DGGITQSPKYLFRKEGQNVTLSCEQNLNHDAMYWYRQDPGQGLRLIYYSQIVNDFQKGDIAEGYSVSREKKESFPLTVTSAQKNPTAFYLCASRLSGTGNQPQHFGDGTRLSIL.

This chain joins TRBV28 and TRBJ2-1, with 11 bases matching TRBD2. The CDR3 has 17 residues. The germline V gene has CDR1 MDHEN and CDR2 SYDVKM. Losses at the gene ends were 6 bases for V and 2 bases for J; bases not matched to a gene: 9. The CDR3 spells CASSPWKTSGAYNEQFF. CDR3 in DNA: TGTGCCAGCAGCCCTTGGAAGACTAGCGGGGCCTACAATGAGCAGTTCTTC. Variable domain in full (rest from reference TRBV28 and TRBJ2-1): DVKVTQSSRYLVKRTGEKVFLECVQDMDHENMFWYRQDPGLGLRLIYFSYDVKMKEKGDIPEGYSVSREKKERFSLILESASTNQTSMYLCASSPWKTSGAYNEQFFGPGTRLTVL.

This clone was observed a single time. The rearrangement joins TRBV13 to TRBJ2-7; weak D call: TRBD1 (6 bases). The CDR3 is 14 amino acids. Trimming removed 2 bases from V and 5 bases from J, with 13 bases in between. In germline, CDR1 is PRHDT, CDR2 FYEKMQ (reference sequence). The CDR3 region is CASSLNQGSNEQYF. As DNA, the CDR3 is TGTGCCAGCAGCTTAAATCAGGGGTCCAACGAGCAGTACTTC.

This rearrangement joins TRBV5-4 to TRBJ1-2, with 8 bases lining up with TRBD1. Germline V CDR1 and CDR2: SGHNT, YYREEE (reference sequence). J was trimmed by 3 bases and V by 5 bases; bases with no gene match: 6. The CDR3 is 14 amino acids. The CDR3 sequence is CASSAGTGDYGYTF. The CDR3 DNA sequence: TGTGCCAGCAGTGCCGGGACAGGAGACTATGGCTACACCTTC. The full variable domain, with the rest looked up from reference TRBV5-4 and TRBJ1-2, is ETGVTQSPTHLIKTRGQQVTLRCSSQSGHNTVSWYQQALGQGPQFIFQYYREEENGRGNFPPRFSGLQFPNYSSELNVNALELDDSALYLCASSAGTGDYGYTFGSGTRLTVV.

The chain combines TRBV7-9 with TRBJ2-7; perhaps TRBD2 as D (6 bases). CDR3 length: 14 residues. Germline CDR1 SEHNR, CDR2 FQNEAQ (reference sequence). V was pared by 5 bases and J by 2 bases, with 13 bases between. The CDR3 spells CASSPSPGAYEQYF. The DNA for the CDR3 is TGTGCCAGCAGCCCCAGCCCGGGAGCCTACGAGCAGTACTTC.